These T cell receptor beta chains were read from a single sample in a study of post-analysis software for immune sequencing data. TCRdb re-derived calls from the PCR reads in MiXCR, one entry per CDR3 protein. The sample comprises approximately 690,000 distinct CDR3 sequences, approximately 60% of which are singletons, and around 10% rests with the top ten. Sample: blood. These receptor sequences come from a girl aged 2 to 10 with multiple sclerosis. CDR3s include the opening cysteine and the closing phenylalanine or tryptophan. The D gene is left open where the match is weak. Expanded clones are given a class, and other clones once, few, many or no size at all.

>TRBV4-1|TRBD2|TRBJ2-7|.
CASSQNQGGGYEQYF
TGCGCCAGCAGCCAAAACCAGGGCGGGGGCTACGAGCAGTACTTC
>TRBV29-1|.|TRBJ2-2|.
CSVEDLTGMTGELFF
TGCAGCGTTGAAGACCTGACAGGAATGACGGGGGAGCTGTTTTTT
>TRBV29-1|TRBD1|TRBJ2-1|once
CSVEKGAGGEQFF
TGCAGCGTGGAAAAGGGGGCTGGAGGTGAGCAGTTCTTC
>TRBV11-3|TRBD2|TRBJ2-1|.
CASPGLAGGPSYNEQFF
TGTGCCTCACCGGGACTAGCGGGAGGGCCGTCCTACAATGAGCAGTTCTTC
>TRBV6-5|TRBD1|TRBJ2-7|.
CASSLGQGMGEQYF
TGTGCCAGCAGCCTGGGACAGGGGATGGGGGAGCAGTACTTC
>TRBV25-1|TRBD1|TRBJ2-3|.
CASSTLGRGLADTQYF
TGTGCCAGCAGTACCCTGGGAAGGGGGCTCGCAGATACGCAGTATTTT
>TRBV6-2/TRBV6-3|.|TRBJ1-5|.
CASSGGENQPQHF
TGTGCCAGCAGCGGTGGGGAAAATCAGCCCCAGCATTTT
>TRBV5-6|.|TRBJ1-2|few
CASSLVPRDYGYTF
TGTGCCAGCAGCTTGGTACCCAGGGACTATGGCTACACCTTC
>TRBV10-3|TRBD1|TRBJ2-3|few
CAIRLGTGGGDTQYF
TGTGCCATCAGACTCGGGACAGGGGGAGGAGATACGCAGTATTTT
>TRBV6-5|.|TRBJ1-6|.
CASSEQGGSPLHF
TGTGCCAGCAGTGAACAGGGTGGATCACCCCTCCACTTT